This T cell receptor beta chain was recovered during a study of blood T cell repertoires in COVID-19. Study-level background: From T cells, B-cell-depleted T cells, or PBMCs came the material, which was cDNA or gDNA.

This CDR3 region has 14 residues. Looked up from germline, CDR1 is MGHDK and CDR2 is SYGVNS. V lost 2 bases and J lost 2, with 10 bases in between. Data came from immunoSEQ multiplex PCR; TCRdb stores just in-frame clones and leaves some out. The data contain around 390,000 clones, 80% to 90% of them singletons. All enrollees were about 18 to 89 years old and from fewer than 30 US areas. The sample was PBMCs or T cells enriched from blood (not recorded which). This receptor was taken from a woman in her fifties or sixties who had recovered from COVID-19. The chain uses TRBV25-1 and TRBJ2-7; D gene uncertain. The CDR3 loop is CASSEPTKTYEQYF. CDR3 nucleotides: TGTGCCAGCAGTGAACCTACGAAAACCTACGAGCAGTACTTC.